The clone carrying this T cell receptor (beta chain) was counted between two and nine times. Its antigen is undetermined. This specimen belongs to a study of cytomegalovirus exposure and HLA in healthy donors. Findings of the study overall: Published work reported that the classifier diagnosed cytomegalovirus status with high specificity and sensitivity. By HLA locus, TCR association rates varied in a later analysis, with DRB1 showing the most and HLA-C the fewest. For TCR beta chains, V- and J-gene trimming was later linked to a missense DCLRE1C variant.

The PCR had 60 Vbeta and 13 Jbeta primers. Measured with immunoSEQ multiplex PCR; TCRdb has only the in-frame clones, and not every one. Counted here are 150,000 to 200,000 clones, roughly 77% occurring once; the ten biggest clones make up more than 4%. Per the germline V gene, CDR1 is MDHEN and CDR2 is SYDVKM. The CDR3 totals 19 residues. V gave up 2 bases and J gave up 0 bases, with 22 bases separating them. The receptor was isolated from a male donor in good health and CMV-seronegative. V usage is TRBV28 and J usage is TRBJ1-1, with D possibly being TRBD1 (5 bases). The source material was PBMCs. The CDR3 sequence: CASSLGGTLRFLLNTEAFF. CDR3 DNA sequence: TGTGCCAGCAGTTTAGGCGGGACGTTGCGCTTTTTATTGAACACTGAAGCTTTCTTT. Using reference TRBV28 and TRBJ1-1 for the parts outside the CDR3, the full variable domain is DVKVTQSSRYLVKRTGEKVFLECVQDMDHENMFWYRQDPGLGLRLIYFSYDVKMKEKGDIPEGYSVSREKKERFSLILESASTNQTSMYLCASSLGGTLRFLLNTEAFFGQGTRLTVV.